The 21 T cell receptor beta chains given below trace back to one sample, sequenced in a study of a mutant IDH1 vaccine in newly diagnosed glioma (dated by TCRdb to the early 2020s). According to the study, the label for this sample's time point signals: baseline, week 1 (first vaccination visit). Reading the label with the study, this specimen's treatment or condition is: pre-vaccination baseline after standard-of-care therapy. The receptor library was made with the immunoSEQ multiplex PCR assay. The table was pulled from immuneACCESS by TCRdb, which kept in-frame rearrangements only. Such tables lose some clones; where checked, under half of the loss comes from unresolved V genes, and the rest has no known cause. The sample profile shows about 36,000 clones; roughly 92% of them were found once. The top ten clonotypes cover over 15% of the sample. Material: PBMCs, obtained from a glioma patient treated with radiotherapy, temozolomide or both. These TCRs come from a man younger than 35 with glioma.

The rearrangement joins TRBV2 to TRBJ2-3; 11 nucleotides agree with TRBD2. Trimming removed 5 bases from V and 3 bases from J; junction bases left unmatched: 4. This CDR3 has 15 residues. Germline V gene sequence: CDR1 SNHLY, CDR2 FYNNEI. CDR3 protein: CASSPRTSGTDTQYF. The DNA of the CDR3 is TGTGCCAGCAGTCCGAGGACTAGCGGGACAGATACGCAGTATTTT.

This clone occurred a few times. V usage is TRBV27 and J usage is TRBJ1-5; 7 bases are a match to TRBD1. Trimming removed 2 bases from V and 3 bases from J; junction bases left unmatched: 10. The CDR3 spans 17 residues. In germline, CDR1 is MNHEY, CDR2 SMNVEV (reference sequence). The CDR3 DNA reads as TGTGCCAGCAGTTTAGGCCCCCGGACAGGCCACAATCAGCCCCAGCATTTT. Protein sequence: CASSLGPRTGHNQPQHF.

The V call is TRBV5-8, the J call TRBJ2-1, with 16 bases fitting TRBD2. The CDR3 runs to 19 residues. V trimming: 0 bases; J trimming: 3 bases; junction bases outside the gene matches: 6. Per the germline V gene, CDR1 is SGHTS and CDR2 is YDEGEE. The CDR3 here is CASSLARGLAGGGYNEQFF. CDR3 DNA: TGTGCCAGCAGCTTGGCAAGGGGACTAGCGGGAGGGGGCTACAATGAGCAGTTCTTC. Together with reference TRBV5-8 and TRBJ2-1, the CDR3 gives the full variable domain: EAGVTQSPTHLIKTRGQQATLRCSPISGHTSVYWYQQALGLGLQFLLWYDEGEERNRGNFPPRFSGRQFPNYSSELNVNALELEDSALYLCASSLARGLAGGGYNEQFFGPGTRLTVL.

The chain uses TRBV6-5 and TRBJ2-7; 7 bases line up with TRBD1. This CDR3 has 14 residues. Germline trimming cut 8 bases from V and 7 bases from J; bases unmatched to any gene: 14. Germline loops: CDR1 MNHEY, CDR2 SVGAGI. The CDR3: CASVLGGSPWEQYF. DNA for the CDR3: TGTGCCAGCGTCCTAGGGGGCTCGCCGTGGGAGCAGTACTTC.

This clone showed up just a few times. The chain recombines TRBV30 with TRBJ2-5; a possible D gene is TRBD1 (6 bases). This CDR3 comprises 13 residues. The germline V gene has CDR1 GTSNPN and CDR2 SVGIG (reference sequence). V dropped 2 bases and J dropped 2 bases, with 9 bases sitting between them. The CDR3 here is CAWSQDSQETQYF. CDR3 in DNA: TGTGCCTGGAGTCAGGACAGTCAAGAGACCCAGTACTTC.

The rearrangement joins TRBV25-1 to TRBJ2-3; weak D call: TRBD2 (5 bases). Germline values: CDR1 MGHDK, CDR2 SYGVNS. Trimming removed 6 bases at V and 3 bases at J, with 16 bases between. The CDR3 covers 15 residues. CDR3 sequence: CASRPMGSKTDTQYF. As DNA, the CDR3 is TGTGCCAGCAGGCCCATGGGGAGTAAGACAGATACGCAGTATTTT.

CDR3 loop: CASSIDSTPLNTEAFF. CDR3 bases: TGTGCCAGTAGTATAGACTCGACACCACTGAACACTGAAGCTTTCTTT. This sequence joins TRBV19 and TRBJ1-1; D gene unclear. Looked up from germline, CDR1 is LNHDA and CDR2 is SQIVND (reference sequence). CDR3 size: 16 residues. Trimming stripped 0 bases from V and 0 bases from J, with 11 bases between.

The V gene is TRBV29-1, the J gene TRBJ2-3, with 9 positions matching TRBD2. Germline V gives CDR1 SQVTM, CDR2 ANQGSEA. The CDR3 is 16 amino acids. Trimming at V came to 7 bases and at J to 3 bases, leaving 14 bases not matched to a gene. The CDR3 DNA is TGCAGCGCTGGGGGGAGGGTAGCGGGAGCAACAGATACGCAGTATTTT. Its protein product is CSAGGRVAGATDTQYF.

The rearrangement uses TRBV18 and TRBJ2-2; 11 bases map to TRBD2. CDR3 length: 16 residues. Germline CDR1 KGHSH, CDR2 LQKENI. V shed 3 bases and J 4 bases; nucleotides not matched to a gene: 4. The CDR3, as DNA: TGTGCCAGCTCACCGCTAGCGGGAGGAGGCACCGGGGAGCTGTTTTTT. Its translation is CASSPLAGGGTGELFF.

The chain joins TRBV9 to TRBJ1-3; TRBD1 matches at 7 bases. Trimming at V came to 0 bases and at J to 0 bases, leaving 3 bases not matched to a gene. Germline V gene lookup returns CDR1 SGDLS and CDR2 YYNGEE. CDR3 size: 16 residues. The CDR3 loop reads CASSVGGTDSGNTIYF. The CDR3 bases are TGTGCCAGCAGCGTAGGGGGGACAGACTCTGGAAACACCATATATTTT.

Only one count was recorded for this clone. The CDR3 coding sequence is TGTGCCAGCAGTCGACAGGGGGGTGGCTACACCTTC. Translation gives CASSRQGGGYTF. This sequence joins TRBV6-5 and TRBJ1-2; 9 positions match TRBD1. J gave up 7 bases and V 5 bases, and 2 bases lay outside the gene matches. Germline assignment: CDR1 MNHEY and CDR2 SVGAGI. There are 12 residues in the CDR3.

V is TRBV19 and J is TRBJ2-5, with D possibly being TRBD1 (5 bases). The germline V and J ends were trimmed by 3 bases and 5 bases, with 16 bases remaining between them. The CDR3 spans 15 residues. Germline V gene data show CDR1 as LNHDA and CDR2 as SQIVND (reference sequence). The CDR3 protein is CASSISDSSGETQYF. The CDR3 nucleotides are TGTGCCAGTAGTATCAGCGACAGCAGTGGGGAGACCCAGTACTTC.

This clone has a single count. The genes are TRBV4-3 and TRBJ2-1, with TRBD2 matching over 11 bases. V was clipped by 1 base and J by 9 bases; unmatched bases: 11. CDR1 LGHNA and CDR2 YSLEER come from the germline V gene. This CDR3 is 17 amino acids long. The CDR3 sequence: CASSQGLAGLVRGEQFF. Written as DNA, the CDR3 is TGCGCCAGCAGCCAAGGACTAGCGGGACTCGTAAGGGGTGAGCAGTTCTTC.

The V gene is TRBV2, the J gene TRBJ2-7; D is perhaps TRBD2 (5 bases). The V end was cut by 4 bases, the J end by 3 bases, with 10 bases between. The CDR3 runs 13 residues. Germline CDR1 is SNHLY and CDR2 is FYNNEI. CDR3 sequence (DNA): TGTGCCAGCAGTGGGCAGCGGTACTACGAGCAGTACTTC. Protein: CASSGQRYYEQYF.

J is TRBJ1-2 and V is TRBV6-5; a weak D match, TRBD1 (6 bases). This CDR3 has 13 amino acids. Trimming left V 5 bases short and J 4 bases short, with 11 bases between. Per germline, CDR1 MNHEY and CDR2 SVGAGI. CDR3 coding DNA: TGTGCCAGCAGTCCAGGGGCCACCTATGGCTACACCTTC. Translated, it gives CASSPGATYGYTF.

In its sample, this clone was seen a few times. The CDR3 loop is CAWSVGGSGANVLTF. DNA for the CDR3: TGTGCCTGGAGTGTAGGCGGATCTGGGGCCAACGTCCTGACTTTC. The chain combines TRBV30 with TRBJ2-6, with unresolved D. V was trimmed by 0 bases and J by 1 base, leaving 7 bases between them. This CDR3 comprises 15 residues. Germline lookup yields CDR1 GTSNPN and CDR2 SVGIG (reference sequence). Variable domain in full (rest from reference TRBV30 and TRBJ2-6): SQTIHQWPATLVQPVGSPLSLECTVEGTSNPNLYWYRQAAGRGLQLLFYSVGIGQISSEVPQNLSASRPQDRQFILSSKKLLLSDSGFYLCAWSVGGSGANVLTFGAGSRLTVL.

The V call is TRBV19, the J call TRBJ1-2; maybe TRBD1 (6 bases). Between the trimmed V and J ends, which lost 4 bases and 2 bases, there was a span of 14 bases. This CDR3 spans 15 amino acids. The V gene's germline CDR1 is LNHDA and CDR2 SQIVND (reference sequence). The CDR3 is CASSTYYRENYGYTF. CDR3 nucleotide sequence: TGTGCCAGTAGTACCTACTACAGGGAAAACTATGGCTACACCTTC.

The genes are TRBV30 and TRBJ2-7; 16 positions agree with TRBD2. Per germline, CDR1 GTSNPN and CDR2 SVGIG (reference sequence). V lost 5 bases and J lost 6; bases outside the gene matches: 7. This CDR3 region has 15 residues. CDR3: CAWAGTSGRAGEQYF. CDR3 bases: TGTGCCTGGGCCGGGACTAGCGGGAGGGCCGGCGAGCAGTACTTC. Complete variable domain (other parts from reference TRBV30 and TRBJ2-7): SQTIHQWPATLVQPVGSPLSLECTVEGTSNPNLYWYRQAAGRGLQLLFYSVGIGQISSEVPQNLSASRPQDRQFILSSKKLLLSDSGFYLCAWAGTSGRAGEQYFGPGTRLTVT.

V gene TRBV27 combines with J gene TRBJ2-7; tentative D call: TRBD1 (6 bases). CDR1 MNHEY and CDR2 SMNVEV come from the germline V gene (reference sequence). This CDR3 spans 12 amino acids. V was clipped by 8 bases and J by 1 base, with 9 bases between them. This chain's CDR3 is CASRDISYEQYF. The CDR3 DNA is TGTGCCAGCCGGGACATTTCCTACGAGCAGTACTTC.

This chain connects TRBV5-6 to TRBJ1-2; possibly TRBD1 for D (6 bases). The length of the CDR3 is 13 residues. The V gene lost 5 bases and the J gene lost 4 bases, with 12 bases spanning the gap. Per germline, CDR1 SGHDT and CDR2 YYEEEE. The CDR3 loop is CASRYGQSYGYTF. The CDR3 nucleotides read TGTGCCAGCAGATATGGACAGTCCTATGGCTACACCTTC.

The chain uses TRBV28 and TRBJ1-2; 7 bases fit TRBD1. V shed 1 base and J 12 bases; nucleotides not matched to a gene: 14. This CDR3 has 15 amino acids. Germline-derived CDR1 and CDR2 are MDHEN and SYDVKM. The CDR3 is CASSLYQGGAYLNTF. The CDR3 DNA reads TGTGCCAGCAGTTTATATCAAGGGGGCGCTTATCTAAACACCTTC.